The entry that follows covers one TCR beta chain sequence. Its matching antigen is unknown. The data were taken from a study of siplizumab effects on memory and regulatory T cells. Study-wide points: The study found naive T cells seemingly more diverse than memory cells and seemingly major alloresponse contributors. Naive-or-memory phenotypes were unassignable for roughly 80-95% of proliferating CD4+ or CD8+ clones.

Around 9.8 x 10^4 TCR templates were measured in each sample. This table comes from immunoSEQ multiplex PCR, and its TCRdb copy is limited to in-frame clones, with some not included. This table has 100,000 or so clones, about 94% appearing once. Sample: non-Treg CD4+ T cells sorted from blood. This receptor was taken from a human donor in good health.

The CDR3 loop reads CASTGTITLNEQFF. The CDR3, as DNA: TGTGCCAGCACGGGCACGATTACTCTGAATGAGCAGTTCTTC. The chain combines TRBV2 with TRBJ2-1; D is unclear. Trimming cost V 7 bases and J 7 bases, with 17 bases left between them. CDR3 size: 14 residues. In germline, CDR1 is SNHLY, CDR2 FYNNEI.